One sample yielded the 27 T cell receptor beta chains listed below, sequenced in a study of blood T cell repertoires in COVID-19. Using immunoSEQ multiplex PCR, the repertoire was profiled, and TCRdb retains in-frame clones only, with some absent. This sample has under 200,000 clones, with around 86% found just once. The sequencing input was PBMCs or T cells enriched from blood (not recorded which). The receptors were gathered from a woman between 40 and 55 years old in a cohort exposed to, infected with or recovered from COVID-19 (not recorded which).

The J gene is TRBJ2-1, the V gene TRBV30; no reliable D call. This CDR3 is built from 12 residues. Germline V lookup: CDR1 GTSNPN, CDR2 SVGIG (reference sequence). With 3 bases removed from V and 1 base from J, the gap between germline ends came to 4 bases. The CDR3 spells CAWRRSYNEQFF. The DNA of the CDR3 is TGTGCCTGGAGGAGGTCCTACAATGAGCAGTTCTTC.

The chain recombines TRBV24-1 with TRBJ2-2, with 11 positions matching TRBD2. CDR1 is KGHDR and CDR2 is SFDVKD in the germline V gene. The CDR3 consists of 17 residues. The V and J ends lost 4 bases and 0 bases, in that order; junction bases with no gene match: 3. In DNA form, the CDR3 reads TGTGCCACCAGTGACCCTAGCGGGGGGTCGAACACCGGGGAGCTGTTTTTT. Translated, it gives CATSDPSGGSNTGELFF.

This clone was seen more than once but under ten times. The rearrangement links TRBV4-3 to TRBJ2-7, with TRBD1 matching over 7 bases. The CDR3 has 14 amino acids. Germline-derived CDR1 and CDR2 are LGHNA and YSLEER. J was trimmed by 1 base and V by 3 bases; bases with no gene match: 3. For the CDR3, the DNA is TGCGCCAGCAGCCATGGACAGGTATCCTACGAGCAGTACTTC. Translation gives CASSHGQVSYEQYF.

V usage is TRBV6-5 and J usage is TRBJ1-6; D is unresolved. Trimming took off 11 bases at V and 3 bases at J, with 14 bases between the two ends. The CDR3 contains 14 residues. CDR1 MNHEY and CDR2 SVGAGI come from the germline V gene. The chain's CDR3 is CAAWAASYNSPLHF. In nucleotides, the CDR3 is TGTGCCGCCTGGGCAGCAAGCTATAATTCACCCCTCCACTTT.

The chain joins TRBV19 to TRBJ2-1; 7 nucleotides align to TRBD2. J gave up 5 bases and V 3 bases, and 10 bases lay outside the gene matches. The CDR3 runs to 16 residues. The germline gives CDR1 LNHDA, CDR2 SQIVND (reference sequence). The CDR3 coding sequence is TGTGCCAGTAGTATCCCTATAGGGGAGGGTCACAATGAGCAGTTCTTC. It is translated as CASSIPIGEGHNEQFF.

The genes are TRBV7-2 and TRBJ2-7; 7 nucleotides align to TRBD1. The CDR3 spans 13 residues. Germline trimming cut 2 bases from V and 3 bases from J; bases unmatched to any gene: 1. CDR1 is SGHTA, CDR2 FQGNSA, per germline. DNA for the CDR3: TGTGCCAGCAGCTTACGGACAGGCTACGAGCAGTACTTC. Encoded protein: CASSLRTGYEQYF.

This rearrangement joins TRBV29-1 to TRBJ2-7, with 9 positions matching TRBD2. The V segment lost 5 bases and the J segment 2 bases; nucleotides outside the gene matches: 4. The CDR3 sequence is 13 residues long. Per germline, CDR1 SQVTM and CDR2 ANQGSEA. The CDR3 DNA reads TGCAGCGTTCGACTAGCGGATACCTACGAGCAGTACTTC. Translating it yields CSVRLADTYEQYF.

This chain connects TRBV7-2 to TRBJ2-7; 9 nucleotides agree with TRBD2. The CDR3 sequence is 16 residues long. Trimming took 8 bases from V and 0 from J; bases not matched to a gene: 11. The germline CDR1 and CDR2 sequences are SGHTA and FQGNSA. CDR3 DNA sequence: TGTGCCAGCGGATATAGCGGGGGCCAACTCTCCTACGAGCAGTACTTC. The encoded protein is CASGYSGGQLSYEQYF. The whole variable domain, filled in from reference TRBV7-2 and TRBJ2-7, reads GAGVSQSPSNKVTEKGKDVELRCDPISGHTALYWYRQSLGQGLEFLIYFQGNSAPDKSGLPSDRFSAERTGGSVSTLTIQRTQQEDSAVYLCASGYSGGQLSYEQYFGPGTRLTVT.

This clone occurred once. The chain combines TRBV28 with TRBJ2-7, with TRBD2 identical over 12 bases. CDR3 length: 14 residues. CDR1 is MDHEN, CDR2 SYDVKM, per germline. V was clipped by 4 bases and J by 5 bases; unmatched bases: 3. Here the CDR3 reads CASSSGLAGHEQYF. The CDR3 coding sequence is TGTGCCAGCAGTTCCGGACTAGCGGGGCACGAGCAGTACTTC.

The chain has TRBV5-8 and TRBJ1-2; the match to TRBD1 covers 12 bases. Germline assignment: CDR1 SGHTS and CDR2 YDEGEE. V lost 5 bases and J lost 8; bases outside the gene matches: 7. The CDR3 totals 14 residues. CDR3 in DNA: TGTGCCAGCAGTCCCGGGACAGGGGGCCGGGGCTACACCTTC. Translated, it gives CASSPGTGGRGYTF.

The rearrangement uses TRBV7-2 and TRBJ2-3; tentative D call: TRBD2 (6 bases). V gave up 4 bases and J gave up 1 base, with 12 bases separating them. Germline CDR1 SGHTA, CDR2 FQGNSA. This CDR3 has 15 residues. The CDR3 DNA reads TGTGCCAGCAGCTCCGGGACTTCCGGCACAGATACGCAGTATTTT. Protein product: CASSSGTSGTDTQYF.

The chain employs TRBV6-5 and TRBJ2-5; 7 positions agree with TRBD1. The CDR3 loop spans 16 amino acids. The V and J ends lost 0 bases and 3 bases, in that order; junction bases with no gene match: 7. Looked up from germline, CDR1 is MNHEY and CDR2 is SVGAGI. The CDR3 sequence: CASSYSPGGRKETQYF. For the CDR3, the DNA is TGTGCCAGCAGTTACTCTCCAGGGGGTAGAAAAGAGACCCAGTACTTC.

The chain uses TRBV4-3 and TRBJ2-7; 9 bases map to TRBD1. The J segment lost 2 bases and the V segment lost 0 bases, leaving 5 bases of the junction unmatched. From germline, CDR1 is LGHNA and CDR2 YSLEER. The CDR3 has 16 amino acids. The CDR3 here is CASSQEPGDRAYEQYF. DNA of the CDR3: TGCGCCAGCAGCCAAGAACCGGGGGACAGGGCCTACGAGCAGTACTTC.

The chain uses TRBV13 and TRBJ1-1; 8 bases are a match to TRBD1. The CDR3 loop spans 14 amino acids. Germline assignment: CDR1 PRHDT and CDR2 FYEKMQ (reference sequence). With 5 bases clipped from V and 3 bases from J, the junction kept 5 bases outside the gene matches. CDR3 DNA: TGTGCCAGCAGCCTACTGACAGGGGACACTGAAGCTTTCTTT. Translating gives CASSLLTGDTEAFF.

The chain joins TRBV7-9 to TRBJ2-5; 8 bases map to TRBD1. CDR1 is SEHNR and CDR2 is FQNEAQ in the germline V gene (reference sequence). Trimming took 5 bases from V and 1 from J; bases not matched to a gene: 15. The CDR3 runs 18 residues. For the CDR3, the DNA is TGTGCCAGCAGCCCCGGACAGGGCCGCTTTACGGGCCAAGAGACCCAGTACTTC. This gives the protein CASSPGQGRFTGQETQYF.

The chain links TRBV10-3 to TRBJ2-1, with a tentative D call TRBD2 (6 bases). Deletions cut 4 bases from V and 6 bases from J, with 13 bases between. This CDR3 spans 14 amino acids. Per the germline V gene, CDR1 is ENHRY and CDR2 is SYGVKD. CDR3 nucleotide sequence: TGTGCCATCAGTGTTTCCGGGAGATTCAATGAGCAGTTCTTC. Translated, it gives CAISVSGRFNEQFF.

This clone was detected once. Other DNA sequences in the same sample also yield this CDR3. The chain uses TRBV27 and TRBJ1-2; unclear D gene. Germline-derived CDR1 and CDR2 are MNHEY and SMNVEV (reference sequence). This CDR3 has 13 residues. The V gene lost 6 bases and the J gene lost 4 bases, with 12 bases spanning the gap. This chain's CDR3 is CASSLGGGYGYTF. The CDR3 DNA reads as TGTGCCAGCAGCCTCGGTGGAGGCTATGGCTACACCTTC.

The V and J genes are TRBV5-4 and TRBJ2-3, with 7 bases aligning to TRBD2. CDR3 size: 16 residues. CDR1 SGHNT and CDR2 YYREEE come from the germline V gene (reference sequence). The J segment lost 0 bases and the V segment lost 0 bases, leaving 4 bases of the junction unmatched. The CDR3 DNA follows: TGTGCCAGCAGCTTGGGCCTAGCGGCTAGCACAGATACGCAGTATTTT. It encodes CASSLGLAASTDTQYF.

V usage is TRBV2 and J usage is TRBJ2-2, with a possible D match to TRBD2 (6 bases). CDR1 and CDR2 from the germline V gene are SNHLY and FYNNEI. The V and J ends lost 11 bases and 6 bases respectively, with 19 bases between them. There are 14 residues in the CDR3. CDR3 amino acids: CAAGSPGVAGELFF. The CDR3 DNA reads TGTGCCGCAGGGAGCCCGGGAGTGGCCGGGGAGCTGTTTTTT.

The genes are TRBV7-2 and TRBJ2-7, with a tentative D call TRBD2 (5 bases). CDR3 length: 15 amino acids. The V end lost 3 bases, the J end lost 0 bases, and 12 bases lay between the germline ends. Looked up from germline, CDR1 is SGHTA and CDR2 is FQGNSA. The CDR3 spells CASSFRSGSSYEQYF. CDR3 bases: TGTGCCAGCAGCTTCAGGAGCGGATCCTCCTACGAGCAGTACTTC. Full variable domain (rest looked up from reference TRBV7-2 and TRBJ2-7): GAGVSQSPSNKVTEKGKDVELRCDPISGHTALYWYRQSLGQGLEFLIYFQGNSAPDKSGLPSDRFSAERTGGSVSTLTIQRTQQEDSAVYLCASSFRSGSSYEQYFGPGTRLTVT.

This chain links TRBV19 with TRBJ2-1; TRBD2 matches 10 bases. The CDR3 has 18 amino acids. In germline, CDR1 is LNHDA, CDR2 SQIVND (reference sequence). The J segment lost 0 bases and the V segment lost 8 bases, leaving 13 bases of the junction unmatched. The CDR3, as DNA: TGTGCCAGTTTTCCCTTAGCGGGGGGCGCGAGCTCCTACAATGAGCAGTTCTTC. The encoded protein is CASFPLAGGASSYNEQFF. The variable domain in full, completed from reference TRBV19 and TRBJ2-1, reads DGGITQSPKYLFRKEGQNVTLSCEQNLNHDAMYWYRQDPGQGLRLIYYSQIVNDFQKGDIAEGYSVSREKKESFPLTVTSAQKNPTAFYLCASFPLAGGASSYNEQFFGPGTRLTVL.

This chain connects TRBV19 to TRBJ1-5; the D gene is possibly TRBD1 (5 bases). V gave up 5 bases and J gave up 1 base, with 12 bases separating them. The CDR3 runs 15 residues. In germline, CDR1 is LNHDA, CDR2 SQIVND (reference sequence). The CDR3 coding sequence is TGTGCCAGTAGTCGTGACGGGGGGAGCAATCAGCCCCAGCATTTT. Residues: CASSRDGGSNQPQHF.

This chain connects TRBV5-1 to TRBJ1-3, with D possibly matching TRBD1 (5 bases). The CDR3 is 17 residues long. With 0 bases removed from V and 0 bases from J, the gap between germline ends came to 13 bases. CDR1 is SGHRS, CDR2 YFSETQ, per germline. CDR3 sequence reads: CASSLERPGVSGNTIYF. CDR3 in DNA: TGCGCCAGCAGCTTGGAGAGGCCGGGGGTCTCTGGAAACACCATATATTTT.

The chain employs TRBV6-5 and TRBJ1-6; 7 bases are shared with TRBD1. Germline V gives CDR1 MNHEY, CDR2 SVGAGI. The CDR3 length is 13 residues. V was pared by 5 bases and J by 9 bases, with 4 bases of the junction left unmatched. In DNA form, the CDR3 reads TGTGCCAGCAGTACGACAGGGACTTCACCCCTCCACTTT. As protein: CASSTTGTSPLHF.

This clone was observed a few times. The V gene is TRBV3-1 (or the pseudogene TRBV3-2), the J gene TRBJ1-3; no clear D gene. Per germline, CDR1 LGHDT and CDR2 YNNKEL (reference sequence). This CDR3 is built from 18 residues. V gave up 0 bases and J gave up 4 bases, with 19 bases separating them. The CDR3 bases are TGTGCCAGCAGCCAAGATATATTCGAGGGAGCCTTAGGAAACACCATATATTTT. It encodes CASSQDIFEGALGNTIYF.

The chain employs TRBV5-1 and TRBJ2-7; D might be TRBD1 (7 bases). This CDR3 is built from 16 residues. V gave up 4 bases and J gave up 0 bases, with 17 bases separating them. Germline V CDR1 and CDR2: SGHRS, YFSETQ. The chain's CDR3 is CASSPESGGSSYEQYF. The CDR3 coding sequence is TGCGCCAGCAGCCCAGAATCAGGGGGGAGCTCCTACGAGCAGTACTTC.

This chain links TRBV7-2 with TRBJ1-3; D might be TRBD1 (6 bases). Deletions cut 0 bases from V and 1 base from J, with 7 bases between. The CDR3 is 15 amino acids. CDR1 is SGHTA and CDR2 is FQGNSA in the germline V gene. The CDR3 sequence is CASSLAQGSGNTIYF. The CDR3 DNA is TGTGCCAGCAGCTTAGCGCAGGGGTCTGGAAACACCATATATTTT.